The 4 T cell receptor beta chains below were found in one sample sequenced in a study of blood T cell repertoires in COVID-19. Here immunoSEQ multiplex PCR was the method, and the copy in TCRdb shows in-frame clones only, minus some. Of 150,000 to 200,000 clones detected, 90% appear once; the ten largest clones hold roughly a sixth. The sample comprised peripheral blood. All receptors derive from a man between 60 and 75 years old with active or convalescent COVID-19.

In DNA form, the CDR3 reads TGTGCCAGCAGTGAAGGGGGCCCGGTTAATGAAAAACTGTTTTTT. Translation gives CASSEGGPVNEKLFF. The gene calls are TRBV27 and TRBJ1-4; 7 bases line up with TRBD1. This CDR3 is built from 15 residues. Per the germline V gene, CDR1 is MNHEY and CDR2 is SMNVEV (reference sequence). Trimming took 5 bases from V and 4 from J; bases not matched to a gene: 7. The full variable domain, in which reference TRBV27 and TRBJ1-4 provide the parts outside the CDR3, is EAQVTQNPRYLITVTGKKLTVTCSQNMNHEYMSWYRQDPGLGLRQIYYSMNVEVTDKGDVPEGYKVSRKEKRNFPLILESPSPNQTSLYFCASSEGGPVNEKLFFGSGTQLSVL.

The chain combines TRBV5-8 with TRBJ1-2; TRBD1 might be the D (6 bases). With 1 base removed from V and 7 bases from J, the gap between germline ends came to 20 bases. The germline gives CDR1 SGHTS, CDR2 YDEGEE. The CDR3 consists of 16 residues. The CDR3 region has the DNA TGTGCCAGCAGCTTGCGGGAGGCCAGGGGAATTGGTGGCTACACCTTC. This translates into CASSLREARGIGGYTF.

The rearrangement joins TRBV10-1 to TRBJ1-1; tentatively, D is TRBD1 (6 bases). The CDR3 is made up of 14 amino acids. The germline V gene has CDR1 WNHNN and CDR2 SYGVQD (reference sequence). V was pared by 3 bases and J by 0 bases, with 8 bases between. The CDR3 DNA sequence: TGCGCCAGCAGTGACGGACAGATGAACACTGAAGCTTTCTTT. It specifies CASSDGQMNTEAFF.

V is TRBV18 and J is TRBJ1-6; TRBD1 matches at 9 bases. Germline CDR1 is KGHSH and CDR2 is LQKENI. The V and J ends lost 3 bases and 6 bases, in that order; junction bases with no gene match: 3. There are 15 residues in the CDR3. The CDR3 sequence is CASSPGQGTNSPLHF. The CDR3 region has the DNA TGTGCCAGCTCACCGGGACAGGGAACTAATTCACCCCTCCACTTT.